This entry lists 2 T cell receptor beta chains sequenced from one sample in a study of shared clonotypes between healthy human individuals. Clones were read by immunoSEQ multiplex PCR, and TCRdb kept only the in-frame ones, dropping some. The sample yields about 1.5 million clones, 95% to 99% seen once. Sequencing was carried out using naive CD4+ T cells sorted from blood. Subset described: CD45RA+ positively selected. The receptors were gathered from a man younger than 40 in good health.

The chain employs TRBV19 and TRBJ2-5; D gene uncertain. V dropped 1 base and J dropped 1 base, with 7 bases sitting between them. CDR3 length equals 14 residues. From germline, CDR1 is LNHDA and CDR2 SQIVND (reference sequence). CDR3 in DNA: TGTGCCAGTAGTATAGGGAATTCCCAAGAGACCCAGTACTTC. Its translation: CASSIGNSQETQYF.

CDR3 sequence: CASSYKTQGSGSEKLFF. Written as DNA, the CDR3 is TGTGCCAGCTCATACAAAACACAGGGTTCGGGAAGTGAAAAACTGTTTTTT. V is TRBV18 and J is TRBJ1-4, with D maybe TRBD1 (6 bases). Germline CDR1 and CDR2: KGHSH and LQKENI. Trimming pared 5 bases from V and 7 bases from J, leaving 23 bases between. CDR3 size: 17 residues.